This passage covers 27 T cell receptor beta chains from one sample sequenced in a study of shared clonotypes between healthy human individuals. Sequenced by immunoSEQ multiplex PCR; TCRdb stores in-frame clones only, minus some. This sample has 2 million to 2.5 million clones; about 95% occur once, and the top ten carry about 1.1%. Naive-designated CD8 cells lacked CD45RO, were positively enriched for CCR7, and omitted terminally differentiated effector memory CD45RA+ cells. Sequencing was carried out using naive CD8+ T cells sorted from blood. Receptors originate from a man aged 18-30 years in good health.

This clone has only one observation. The CDR3 is CASSVGAGEYEQYF. CDR3 nucleotides: TGTGCCAGCAGCGTAGGGGCGGGAGAATACGAGCAGTACTTC. The chain joins TRBV9 to TRBJ2-7, with 7 bases aligning to TRBD2. The germline gives CDR1 SGDLS, CDR2 YYNGEE. The CDR3 runs to 14 residues. Germline trimming cut 0 bases from V and 4 bases from J; bases unmatched to any gene: 4.

This chain links TRBV28 with TRBJ2-3; D is unclear. V dropped 5 bases and J dropped 2 bases, with 5 bases sitting between them. Germline V gene sequence: CDR1 MDHEN, CDR2 SYDVKM. The CDR3 consists of 12 residues. The CDR3 coding sequence is TGTGCCAGCAGTGAGTACACAGATACGCAGTATTTT. This codes for CASSEYTDTQYF.

V gene TRBV5-5 combines with J gene TRBJ2-7; maybe TRBD2 (5 bases). This CDR3 has 13 amino acids. The germline V and J ends were trimmed by 1 base and 4 bases, with 9 bases remaining between them. Germline CDR1 reads SGHKS; CDR2 reads YYEKEE (reference sequence). CDR3 sequence (DNA): TGTGCCAGCAGCTTGTCACCGGGATACGAGCAGTACTTC. Translated, it gives CASSLSPGYEQYF.

Comments on this clone: At the DNA level, this CDR3 is encoded by other sequences in the same sample as well. This chain uses TRBV27 with TRBJ2-7; D may be TRBD1 (5 bases). V was clipped by 2 bases and J by 2 bases, with 7 bases between them. Germline V CDR1 and CDR2: MNHEY, SMNVEV (reference sequence). The CDR3 extends over 13 amino acids. CDR3 residues: CASSLGATYEQYF. The DNA of the CDR3 is TGTGCCAGCAGTTTAGGGGCGACCTACGAGCAGTACTTC.

The chain carries TRBV25-1 and TRBJ1-2; perhaps TRBD1 as D (5 bases). CDR3 length: 14 residues. Looked up from germline, CDR1 is MGHDK and CDR2 is SYGVNS. V shed 1 base and J shed 5 bases, with 11 bases lying between them. CDR3 DNA sequence: TGTGCCAGCAGTGAATCAGGGTTTTTTTATGGCTACACCTTC. Amino acid sequence: CASSESGFFYGYTF.

V is TRBV9 and J is TRBJ2-7; D tentatively fits TRBD1 or TRBD2 (5 bases each). Trimming pared 3 bases from V and 2 bases from J, leaving 15 bases between. Germline values: CDR1 SGDLS, CDR2 YYNGEE. This CDR3 has 15 amino acids. In nucleotides, the CDR3 is TGTGCCAGCAGCGAGCTAGGGACGCCAGCCTACGAGCAGTACTTC. Protein sequence: CASSELGTPAYEQYF.

The chain links TRBV6-5 to TRBJ2-7; D remains ambiguous. Trimming removed 3 bases from V and 2 bases from J, with 8 bases in between. The CDR3 runs to 13 residues. The germline CDR1 and CDR2 sequences are MNHEY and SVGAGI. CDR3 sequence reads: CASSYRQPYEQYF. CDR3 DNA: TGTGCCAGCAGTTATCGGCAACCCTACGAGCAGTACTTC.

A note on this clone: Other DNA sequences in the sample encode the same CDR3. J is TRBJ2-7 and V is TRBV5-1, with 7 bases lining up with TRBD1. This CDR3 region has 15 residues. Germline trimming cut 4 bases from V and 2 bases from J; bases unmatched to any gene: 9. The germline V gene encodes CDR1 SGHRS and CDR2 YFSETQ. The DNA of the CDR3 is TGCGCCAGCAGCCCCTCACCCGGGACAGCCTACGAGCAGTACTTC. Its protein is CASSPSPGTAYEQYF.

This clone occurred many times. The gene calls are TRBV2 and TRBJ2-3; TRBD1 aligns across 10 bases. The trim removed 8 bases at V and 5 bases at J, leaving 7 bases unmatched. The CDR3 contains 14 residues. The germline V gene has CDR1 SNHLY and CDR2 FYNNEI. The CDR3 loop reads CASGGQGMLDTQYF. DNA of the CDR3: TGTGCCAGCGGGGGACAGGGGATGTTAGATACGCAGTATTTT.

Note on this clone: Sequence at one end of the junction differs from germline and may be a read error. Other nucleotide sequences from this sample produce the same CDR3. The chain joins TRBV13 to TRBJ2-7; 8 bases are shared with TRBD1. Germline V lookup: CDR1 PRHDT, CDR2 FYEKMQ (reference sequence). There are 16 residues in the CDR3. CDR3 coding DNA: TGTGCCAGCAGCCTAGGTCCCGGGACAGGAGCCTACGAGCAGTACTTC. Protein sequence: CASSLGPGTGAYEQYF.

The chain joins TRBV7-9 to TRBJ2-7; D unresolved. This CDR3 has 14 residues. Germline lookup yields CDR1 SEHNR and CDR2 FQNEAQ (reference sequence). With 5 bases removed from V and 4 bases from J, the gap between germline ends came to 15 bases. The CDR3 coding sequence is TGTGCCAGCAGCCCCATTTTTCAAGCGTACGAGCAGTACTTC. The encoded protein is CASSPIFQAYEQYF.

The chain couples TRBV6-5 to TRBJ1-5; D is ambiguous. The CDR3 consists of 12 residues. CDR1 is MNHEY, CDR2 SVGAGI, per germline. The ends were cut back, 5 bases at V and 4 bases at J, with 6 bases in the middle. The CDR3 loop reads CASSERNQPQHF. DNA of the CDR3: TGTGCCAGCAGTGAACGGAATCAGCCCCAGCATTTT.

The J gene is TRBJ1-1, the V gene TRBV13; a possible D gene is TRBD1 (6 bases). Germline CDR1 is PRHDT and CDR2 is FYEKMQ (reference sequence). Trimming removed 0 bases from V and 0 bases from J, with 8 bases in between. The CDR3 length is 15 residues. The DNA of the CDR3 is TGTGCCAGCAGCTTAGGTGGGACAATGAACACTGAAGCTTTCTTT. Amino acid sequence: CASSLGGTMNTEAFF.

This clone was found once. This chain connects TRBV5-4 to TRBJ2-3; D uncertain. This CDR3 has 12 amino acids. V lost 4 bases, J lost 2 bases, and 5 bases lay in between. The V gene's germline CDR1 is SGHNT and CDR2 YYREEE (reference sequence). The CDR3, as DNA: TGTGCCAGCAGCCAATTCACAGATACGCAGTATTTT. Residues: CASSQFTDTQYF.

The CDR3 loop is CASSQGARRTEAFF. The CDR3, as DNA: TGTGCCAGCAGTCAGGGGGCGCGTCGGACTGAAGCTTTCTTT. The rearrangement links TRBV28 to TRBJ1-1; 8 positions match TRBD1. The CDR3 is 14 residues long. Trimming removed 5 bases from V and 5 bases from J; junction bases left unmatched: 7. CDR1 and CDR2 (germline): MDHEN, SYDVKM.

V is TRBV7-2 and J is TRBJ2-7, with D hard to call. Germline lookup yields CDR1 SGHTA and CDR2 FQGNSA. The CDR3 runs to 13 residues. Trimming took 4 bases from V and 1 from J, leaving 8 bases between them. DNA for the CDR3: TGTGCCAGCAGCTATGGGCTTTCCTACGAGCAGTACTTC. It yields the protein CASSYGLSYEQYF. Based on the CDR3 plus reference TRBV7-2 and TRBJ2-7, the full variable domain is GAGVSQSPSNKVTEKGKDVELRCDPISGHTALYWYRQSLGQGLEFLIYFQGNSAPDKSGLPSDRFSAERTGGSVSTLTIQRTQQEDSAVYLCASSYGLSYEQYFGPGTRLTVT.

The chain carries TRBV2 and TRBJ2-3, with 7 bases lining up with TRBD1. The V gene's germline CDR1 is SNHLY and CDR2 FYNNEI. Unmatched junction bases numbered 9, after V lost 2 bases and J lost 4 bases. The CDR3 runs to 16 residues. As DNA, the CDR3 is TGTGCCAGCAGTGAACTCGACAGGGTGGAGGCAGATACGCAGTATTTT. Translating gives CASSELDRVEADTQYF.

The chain recombines TRBV6-6 with TRBJ2-5, with TRBD2 matching over 8 bases. The germline gives CDR1 MNHNY, CDR2 SVGAGI (reference sequence). Trimming at V came to 4 bases and at J to 5 bases, leaving 6 bases not matched to a gene. The CDR3 is 14 residues long. The CDR3 DNA is TGTGCCAGCAGTTCGGTGACTAGCGAGGAGACCCAGTACTTC. This encodes CASSSVTSEETQYF.

The chain combines TRBV6-5 with TRBJ2-7, with TRBD2 as a possible D gene (5 bases). The CDR3 sequence is 13 residues long. V was clipped by 4 bases and J by 4 bases, with 11 bases between them. Germline CDR1 MNHEY, CDR2 SVGAGI. CDR3 region: CASSFSREYEQYF. The CDR3 bases are TGTGCCAGCAGTTTCAGTAGGGAGTACGAGCAGTACTTC.

CDR3 coding DNA: TGTGCCTGGACCCGGGAGTGGGGCGATCAGCCCCAGCATTTT. This sequence encodes CAWTREWGDQPQHF. The chain links TRBV30 to TRBJ1-5; D is possibly TRBD1 (5 bases). Germline assignment: CDR1 GTSNPN and CDR2 SVGIG (reference sequence). The V end lost 4 bases, the J end lost 5 bases, and 15 bases lay between the germline ends. This CDR3 comprises 14 residues.

The chain recombines TRBV27 with TRBJ2-7; D is uncertain. Germline CDR1 reads MNHEY; CDR2 reads SMNVEV (reference sequence). The CDR3 has 13 amino acids. V lost 6 bases and J 4 bases, leaving 13 bases between the germline ends. Here the CDR3 reads CASSWKGVYEQYF. CDR3 sequence (DNA): TGTGCCAGCAGCTGGAAAGGCGTATACGAGCAGTACTTC.

The rearrangement joins TRBV4-1 to TRBJ2-7; a possible D gene is TRBD2 (6 bases). The CDR3 runs 16 residues. Germline V gene lookup returns CDR1 MGHRA and CDR2 YSYEKL. V was cut by 4 bases and J by 0 bases, with 16 bases left in between. The CDR3 region has the DNA TGCGCCAGCAGCCTGGGCCATAGCGGAAACTCCTACGAGCAGTACTTC. Residues: CASSLGHSGNSYEQYF.

This sequence joins TRBV7-9 and TRBJ2-2; perhaps TRBD1 as D (6 bases). Germline V CDR1 and CDR2: SEHNR, FQNEAQ (reference sequence). Trimming stripped 6 bases from V and 6 bases from J, with 17 bases between. The CDR3 is 15 residues long. CDR3 sequence: CASSYGQKYPGELFF. The DNA for the CDR3 is TGTGCCAGCAGTTACGGACAGAAATATCCCGGGGAGCTGTTTTTT. The complete variable domain, with remaining parts taken from reference TRBV7-9 and TRBJ2-2, reads DTGVSQNPRHKITKRGQNVTFRCDPISEHNRLYWYRQTLGQGPEFLTYFQNEAQLEKSRLLSDRFSAERPKGSFSTLEIQRTEQGDSAMYLCASSYGQKYPGELFFGEGSRLTVL.

This chain uses TRBV28 with TRBJ2-7; a possible D gene is TRBD2 (7 bases). CDR3 length equals 14 residues. Trimming removed 5 bases at V and 4 bases at J, with 15 bases between. Germline V gene sequence: CDR1 MDHEN, CDR2 SYDVKM. In nucleotides, the CDR3 is TGTGCCAGCAGTACCCTCGGGGGGCTTTACGAGCAGTACTTC. Encoded protein: CASSTLGGLYEQYF. The full variable domain, completed using reference TRBV28 and TRBJ2-7, is DVKVTQSSRYLVKRTGEKVFLECVQDMDHENMFWYRQDPGLGLRLIYFSYDVKMKEKGDIPEGYSVSREKKERFSLILESASTNQTSMYLCASSTLGGLYEQYFGPGTRLTVT.

This clone was counted once. The chain recombines TRBV6-5 with TRBJ2-7, with D perhaps TRBD1 (6 bases). With 6 bases removed from V and 1 base from J, the gap between germline ends came to 16 bases. This CDR3 spans 15 amino acids. Germline-derived CDR1 and CDR2 are MNHEY and SVGAGI. CDR3 in DNA: TGTGCCAGCAGAGACACCGGGACACTTTCCTACGAGCAGTACTTC. Translation: CASRDTGTLSYEQYF.

The chain couples TRBV10-2 to TRBJ2-1; D is uncertain. The CDR3 is 13 residues long. Germline CDR1 and CDR2: WSHSY and SAAADI. V lost 3 bases and J lost 7, with 10 bases in between. CDR3 protein: CASSDPGWNEQFF. DNA for the CDR3: TGCGCCAGCAGTGACCCCGGGTGGAATGAGCAGTTCTTC.

In DNA, the CDR3 is TGTGCCAGCAGCGAGGCTAAAAGCACAGATACGCAGTATTTT. Amino acids: CASSEAKSTDTQYF. The V call is TRBV9, the J call TRBJ2-3; no firm D call. V was clipped by 3 bases and J by 0 bases, with 8 bases between them. The CDR3 is 14 residues long. The germline V gene has CDR1 SGDLS and CDR2 YYNGEE.